This T cell receptor (beta chain) was recorded in a study of Graves' ophthalmopathy and Graves' hyperthyroidism. Background on the study: Sampling took place at initial diagnosis, with peripheral blood obtained before any treatment. General study points: Stable hyperthyroidism and ophthalmopathy were told apart by a 13-signature model, which achieved almost 90% sensitivity and around 80% specificity. Clonotypes were expanded in thyroid at above 0.001 frequency, and most also appeared in blood.

About this clonotype: The antigen is not known.

The V gene end was trimmed by 7 bases and the J gene end by 7 bases; junction bases not matched to a gene: 6. Germline V gene data show CDR1 as ENHRY and CDR2 as SYGVKD. The CDR3 extends over 14 amino acids. RNA transcripts served as template for amplifying TCR beta CDR3 sequences. Second-round multiplex PCR came after a first-round RT-PCR that employed HTBI primers. A single record per CDR3 protein comes from TCRdb applying MiXCR to the multiplex PCR reads. The profile shows 30,000 to 50,000 distinct CDR3 sequences, around half of them singletons. Enrolled hyperthyroidism patients had a new diagnosis, a duration under 2 months, and an age of 18 to 65.

The rearrangement joins TRBV10-3 to TRBJ2-2; 10 nucleotides align to TRBD1. This receptor was taken from an adult woman with stable Graves' hyperthyroidism. What was sequenced was peripheral blood. The DNA of the CDR3 is TGTGCCATCACTCCGACAGGGGGCAACGGGGAGCTGTTTTTT. It codes for CAITPTGGNGELFF.